The 29 T cell receptor beta chains given below trace back to one sample, sequenced in a study of metastatic and nonmetastatic thyroid tumors. Thyroid surgery was performed in patients who had received no treatment beforehand. TCRdb re-processed the PCR reads through MiXCR. In the table there are tens of thousands of clones, roughly 24% of which are singletons. Sequenced material: tumor tissue. These receptors were taken from a female donor with papillary thyroid cancer or a benign thyroid nodule (not recorded which). Some clones in this sample may be carry-over from other donors' samples.

In its sample, this clone was seen many times. A single base separates this from a much larger clone, so it may be a read error. The chain has TRBV2 and TRBJ1-4; D remains ambiguous. The CDR3 has 15 amino acids. Trimming cost V 4 bases and J 0 bases, with 9 bases left between them. The germline V gene has CDR1 SNHLY and CDR2 FYNNEI. Here the CDR3 DNA reads TGTGCCAGCAGTGGAGACACCCCAACTAATGAAAAACTGTTTTTT. This gives the protein CASSGDTPTNEKLFF.

This clone was seen many times. This chain uses TRBV20-1 with TRBJ1-2, with D hard to call. V lost 3 bases, J lost 4 bases, and 12 bases lay in between. CDR1 and CDR2 (germline): DFQATT, SNEGSKA (reference sequence). The CDR3 extends over 13 amino acids. As DNA, the CDR3 is TGCAGTGCTAGGAGCGCCTTGAGCTATGGCTACACCTTC. It yields the protein CSARSALSYGYTF.

Of note for this clone: A much larger clonotype is one base distant, so this may be a read error. The V call is TRBV2, the J call TRBJ2-4, with a possible D match to TRBD2 (5 bases). Germline assignment: CDR1 SNHLY and CDR2 FYNNEI. Trimming pared 5 bases from V and 3 bases from J, leaving 20 bases between. The CDR3 consists of 17 residues. Here the CDR3 reads CASSPAEGTLDKNIQYF. DNA for the CDR3: TGTGCCAGCAGTCCCGCTGAGGGCACCCTAGACAAAAACATTCAGTACTTC.

J is TRBJ2-5 and V is TRBV5-6; D not certain. Looked up from germline, CDR1 is SGHDT and CDR2 is YYEEEE. The germline V and J ends were trimmed by 6 bases and 5 bases, with 26 bases remaining between them. CDR3 length: 17 residues. CDR3 region: CASTLGVNSISLETQYF. The CDR3 nucleotides are TGTGCCAGCACCCTTGGAGTAAATTCTATCTCATTGGAGACCCAGTACTTC.

The V gene is TRBV3-1, the J gene TRBJ1-4; a weak D match, TRBD1 (5 bases). The CDR3 length is 14 residues. The V end lost 6 bases, the J end lost 11 bases, and 19 bases lay between the germline ends. Germline values: CDR1 LGHDT, CDR2 YNNKEL (reference sequence). The CDR3 DNA reads as TGTGCCAGCAGTCCCGGGACCCCCGTTCGGAAACTGTTTTTT. It yields the protein CASSPGTPVRKLFF.

The CDR3: CASSYSMPTEAFF. CDR3 DNA: TGTGCCAGCAGTTACTCGATGCCCACTGAAGCTTTCTTT. The V call is TRBV6-5, the J call TRBJ1-1; D unclear. This CDR3 has 13 residues. Germline loops: CDR1 MNHEY, CDR2 SVGAGI. The V end lost 0 bases, the J end lost 4 bases, and 6 bases lay between the germline ends.

The chain employs TRBV7-3 and TRBJ1-1; D is uncertain. The CDR3 extends over 13 amino acids. Germline assignment: CDR1 SGHTA and CDR2 FQGTGA. V shed 5 bases and J shed 4 bases, with 11 bases lying between them. CDR3 protein: CASSLDEATEAFF. CDR3 bases: TGTGCCAGCAGCCTTGATGAGGCCACTGAAGCTTTCTTT.

The rearrangement joins TRBV12-3 or TRBV12-4 to TRBJ1-2, with a tentative D call TRBD1 (6 bases). The ends were cut back, 2 bases at V and 0 bases at J, with 10 bases in the middle. The CDR3 contains 15 residues. The CDR3 loop reads CASSLSGTPNYGYTF. CDR3 nucleotide sequence: TGTGCCAGCAGTTTATCTGGGACACCTAACTATGGCTACACCTTC.

This clone was picked up many times. The chain carries TRBV5-1 and TRBJ2-5; 15 bases fit TRBD2. Germline V gene data show CDR1 as SGHRS and CDR2 as YFSETQ. V lost 3 bases and J lost 5; bases outside the gene matches: 5. This CDR3 has 16 residues. CDR3: CASSYGTSGGMETQYF. The CDR3 nucleotides read TGCGCCAGCAGCTATGGGACTAGCGGGGGGATGGAGACCCAGTACTTC.

The sample holds many counts of this clone. This chain uses TRBV6-1 with TRBJ1-6; no reliable D call. V was clipped by 3 bases and J by 3 bases, with 0 bases between them. The CDR3 has 12 amino acids. Germline V gene sequence: CDR1 MNHNS, CDR2 SASEGT. CDR3 sequence (DNA): TGTGCCAGCAGTGACTATAATTCACCCCTCCACTTT. Translating gives CASSDYNSPLHF.

The sample holds many counts of this clone. The rearrangement uses TRBV18 and TRBJ1-4, with D maybe TRBD1 (5 bases). The V gene's germline CDR1 is KGHSH and CDR2 LQKENI. The CDR3 has 14 residues. V was shortened by 4 bases and J by 8 bases, with 14 bases between the two germline ends. CDR3 protein: CASSRGPGVEKLFF. The CDR3 region has the DNA TGTGCCAGCTCACGGGGCCCCGGCGTGGAAAAACTGTTTTTT.

This clone was seen a few times. J is TRBJ2-7 and V is TRBV19; 11 nucleotides line up with TRBD2. With V trimmed by 6 bases and J by 6 bases, 4 bases remained unmatched. The CDR3 has 13 residues. From germline, CDR1 is LNHDA and CDR2 SQIVND (reference sequence). CDR3: CASRLAGAREQYF. The CDR3 DNA is TGTGCCAGTAGACTAGCGGGAGCTCGCGAGCAGTACTTC.

There are a few counts of this clone. V gene TRBV7-8 combines with J gene TRBJ2-7; D possibly matches TRBD1 or TRBD2 (5 bases each). The CDR3 has 14 amino acids. V lost 2 bases to trimming and J lost 5 bases, with 13 bases between them. From germline, CDR1 is SGHVS and CDR2 FQNEAQ. The CDR3, as DNA: TGTGCCAGCAGCTTACTCAGGGACGGTGACGAGCAGTACTTC. Amino acids: CASSLLRDGDEQYF. The full variable domain, completed using reference TRBV7-8 and TRBJ2-7, is GAGVSQSPRYKVAKRGQDVALRCDPISGHVSLFWYQQALGQGPEFLTYFQNEAQLDKSGLPSDRFFAERPEGSVSTLKIQRTQQEDSAVYLCASSLLRDGDEQYFGPGTRLTVT.

The sample holds many counts of this clone. The sample contains more than one DNA sequence encoding this CDR3. The V gene is TRBV18, the J gene TRBJ2-1, with 7 bases aligning to TRBD2. In germline, CDR1 is KGHSH, CDR2 LQKENI. J was trimmed by 2 bases and V by 1 base; bases with no gene match: 2. This CDR3 is 15 amino acids long. The CDR3 region is CASSPLAGAYNEQFF. DNA of the CDR3: TGTGCCAGCTCACCACTAGCGGGCGCCTACAATGAGCAGTTCTTC.

V is TRBV11-2 and J is TRBJ1-1; D is possibly TRBD1 (6 bases). Germline CDR1 reads SGHAT; CDR2 reads FQNNGV. The V gene lost 6 bases and the J gene lost 5 bases, with 13 bases spanning the gap. This CDR3 spans 13 amino acids. Here the CDR3 reads CASSRQGRTEAFF. The DNA for the CDR3 is TGTGCCAGCAGTCGCCAGGGGAGAACTGAAGCTTTCTTT.

This clone was seen at least ten times. V is TRBV15 and J is TRBJ2-5; a possible D gene is TRBD2 (6 bases). Germline CDR1 and CDR2: LNHNV and YYDKDF (reference sequence). This CDR3 is 14 amino acids long. Between the trimmed V and J ends, which lost 4 bases and 1 base, there was a span of 10 bases. Here the CDR3 reads CATSILAFQETQYF. CDR3 nucleotide sequence: TGTGCCACCAGCATACTAGCTTTCCAAGAGACCCAGTACTTC. The variable domain in full, with the rest retrieved from reference TRBV15 and TRBJ2-5, is DAMVIQNPRYQVTQFGKPVTLSCSQTLNHNVMYWYQQKSSQAPKLLFHYYDKDFNNEADTPDNFQSRRPNTSFCFLDIRSPGLGDTAMYLCATSILAFQETQYFGPGTRLLVL.

This clone was seen at least ten times. J is TRBJ2-1 and V is TRBV6-1; 12 bases match TRBD2. The CDR3 sequence is 15 residues long. Germline trimming cut 8 bases from V and 6 bases from J; bases unmatched to any gene: 8. Looked up from germline, CDR1 is MNHNS and CDR2 is SASEGT. DNA for the CDR3: TGTGCCAGCTCCCGATCTAGCGGGGGGGCCAATGAGCAGTTCTTC. Its protein is CASSRSSGGANEQFF.

This sequence joins TRBV30 and TRBJ2-7; D could derive from TRBD1 or TRBD2 (5 bases each). CDR3 size: 14 residues. CDR1 GTSNPN and CDR2 SVGIG come from the germline V gene (reference sequence). Trimming pared 1 base from V and 6 bases from J, leaving 16 bases between. In DNA, the CDR3 is TGTGCCTGGAGTGCGTGGGGCGGGCTATCCGAGCAGTACTTC. Its protein product is CAWSAWGGLSEQYF.

The genes are TRBV5-1 and TRBJ1-6; tentative D call: TRBD1 (6 bases). This CDR3 has 13 residues. CDR1 and CDR2 (germline): SGHRS, YFSETQ. Trimming removed 4 bases at V and 7 bases at J, with 9 bases between. The CDR3: CASSPGQNSPLHF. CDR3 nucleotides: TGCGCCAGCAGCCCTGGACAGAATTCACCCCTCCACTTT.

This clone was recorded at least ten times. The chain uses TRBV12-3 or TRBV12-4 and TRBJ2-2; D is undetermined. The V gene lost 1 base and the J gene lost 6 bases, with 6 bases spanning the gap. The CDR3 consists of 13 residues. CDR3 in amino acids: CASSLGWAGELFF. The CDR3, as DNA: TGTGCCAGCAGTTTAGGTTGGGCCGGGGAGCTGTTTTTT.

A note on this clone: A much larger clone sits a single nucleotide away, making a read error possible. The chain uses TRBV11-2 and TRBJ2-3, with D perhaps TRBD1 (5 bases). Germline CDR1 and CDR2: SGHAT and FQNNGV. The V end was cut by 3 bases, the J end by 2 bases, with 12 bases between. The CDR3 has 15 residues. The DNA for the CDR3 is TGTGCCAGCAGCTTGTATGTACAGGCCACAGATACGCAGTATTTT. This translates into CASSLYVQATDTQYF.

This clone was picked up many times. The chain uses TRBV2 and TRBJ1-2; 7 bases are a match to TRBD1. Per the germline V gene, CDR1 is SNHLY and CDR2 is FYNNEI. The ends lost 3 bases at V and 2 bases at J; junction bases unmatched: 12. The CDR3 is 17 amino acids. This CDR3 reads CASSDESRDRENYGYTF. Here the CDR3 DNA reads TGTGCCAGCAGTGACGAATCCCGGGACAGAGAAAACTATGGCTACACCTTC.

CDR3 residues: CSASIRVGGTDTQYF. For the CDR3, the DNA is TGCAGTGCTAGTATAAGGGTGGGTGGCACAGATACGCAGTATTTT. This chain links TRBV20-1 with TRBJ2-3; D remains unclear. CDR1 is DFQATT, CDR2 SNEGSKA, per germline (reference sequence). CDR3 length: 15 residues. Trimming took 3 bases from V and 1 from J, leaving 14 bases between them.

This clone was recorded many times. The chain employs TRBV30 and TRBJ1-1; TRBD1 might be the D (5 bases). Trimming left V 1 base short and J 3 bases short, with 15 bases between. Germline values: CDR1 GTSNPN, CDR2 SVGIG (reference sequence). The CDR3 runs 15 residues. CDR3 residues: CAWSATGLWDTEAFF. CDR3 nucleotide sequence: TGTGCCTGGAGTGCCACAGGACTTTGGGACACTGAAGCTTTCTTT.

At least ten counts were recorded for this clone. The chain joins TRBV29-1 to TRBJ2-7, with TRBD2 matching 7 bases. The CDR3 is 11 amino acids. Germline lookup yields CDR1 SQVTM and CDR2 ANQGSEA. After removal of 7 bases from V and 4 bases from J, the junction contained 4 bases not matched to a gene. The CDR3 DNA sequence: TGCAGCGCCGAGCGGGATTACGAGCAGTACTTC. Amino acid sequence: CSAERDYEQYF.

There are a few counts of this clone. The rearrangement uses TRBV20-1 and TRBJ2-1; 10 bases are a match to TRBD2. The CDR3 spans 14 residues. With V trimmed by 2 bases and J by 5 bases, 3 bases remained unmatched. The germline gives CDR1 DFQATT, CDR2 SNEGSKA (reference sequence). The CDR3 DNA follows: TGCAGTGCTAGAAGCGGGAGGGTTAACAATGAGCAGTTCTTC. Translated: CSARSGRVNNEQFF.

Only a few counts were recorded for this clone. The CDR3 region has the DNA TGTGCCAGCAGTTTATCAGGGAGGAGCACCGGGGAGCTGTTTTTT. This translates into CASSLSGRSTGELFF. The chain combines TRBV12-3 or TRBV12-4 with TRBJ2-2; possibly TRBD2 for D (6 bases). The V end was cut by 2 bases, the J end by 4 bases, with 11 bases between. The CDR3 has 15 residues.

The chain has TRBV20-1 and TRBJ2-7, with TRBD1 matching 8 bases. The CDR3 has 14 residues. The germline CDR1 and CDR2 sequences are DFQATT and SNEGSKA (reference sequence). J lost 6 bases, V lost 1 base, and 8 bases had no gene match. The DNA of the CDR3 is TGCAGTGCTAGAGCTGGGCAGGGGGCGGTCGAGCAGTACTTC. Protein sequence: CSARAGQGAVEQYF.

The chain recombines TRBV4-3 with TRBJ2-3; no clear D gene. V lost 0 bases to trimming and J lost 5 bases, with 3 bases between them. The CDR3 runs to 12 residues. Germline CDR1 is LGHNA and CDR2 is YSLEER. This chain's CDR3 is CASSQEGDTQYF. The DNA of the CDR3 is TGCGCCAGCAGCCAAGAGGGAGATACGCAGTATTTT.